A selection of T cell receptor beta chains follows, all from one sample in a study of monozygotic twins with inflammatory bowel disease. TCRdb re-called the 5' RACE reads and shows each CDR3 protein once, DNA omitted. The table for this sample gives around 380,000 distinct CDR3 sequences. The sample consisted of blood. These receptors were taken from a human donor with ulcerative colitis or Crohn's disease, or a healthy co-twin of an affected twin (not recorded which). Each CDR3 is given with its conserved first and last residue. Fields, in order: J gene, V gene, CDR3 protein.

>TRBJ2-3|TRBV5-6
CASSSGLARSDTQYF
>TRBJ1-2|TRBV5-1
CASSPGQADYGYTF
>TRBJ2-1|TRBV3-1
CASSQEGAGPYNEQFF
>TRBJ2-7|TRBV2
CASRGEVWNEQYF
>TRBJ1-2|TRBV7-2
CASSSGVHYGYTF
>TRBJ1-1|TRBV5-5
CASRQNPGRDSFF
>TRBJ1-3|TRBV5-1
CASSRGNTIYF
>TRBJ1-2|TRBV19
CASTSQGTHTNYGYTF
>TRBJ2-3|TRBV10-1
CASSEPRAGTDTQYF
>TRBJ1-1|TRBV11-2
CASPHLSKVGTEAFF
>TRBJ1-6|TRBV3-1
CASSQPATGGSPLHF
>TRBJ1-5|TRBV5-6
CASSLAGTNQPQHF
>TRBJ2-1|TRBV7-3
CASSQELSGRARNEQFF
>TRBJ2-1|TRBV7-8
CASSNQRDSYNEQFF
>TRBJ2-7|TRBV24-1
CATSEGMSPYEQYF
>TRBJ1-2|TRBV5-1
CASRLERIYGYTF
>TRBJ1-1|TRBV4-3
CASSQGTGGYTEAFF
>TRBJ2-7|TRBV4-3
CASSQVLGGGPYEQYF
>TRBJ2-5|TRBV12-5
CASGLVLTGRIETQYF
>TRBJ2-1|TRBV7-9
CASSLILAPHEQFF
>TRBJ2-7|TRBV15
CATSRESVSSYEQYF
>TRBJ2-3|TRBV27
CASSPLAIGSNTQYF
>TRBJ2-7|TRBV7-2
CASSSGGPPYEQYF
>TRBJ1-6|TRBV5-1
CASSFDGTNNSPLHF
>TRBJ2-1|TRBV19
CASGTTTYNEQFF
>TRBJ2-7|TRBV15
CATSRPDRGIGEYF
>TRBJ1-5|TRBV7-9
CASSRFGTQPQHF
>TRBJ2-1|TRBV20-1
CSARSRSFSYNEQFF
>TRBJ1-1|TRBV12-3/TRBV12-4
CASRSGRGAFF
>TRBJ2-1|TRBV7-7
CASSPGTRNEQFF
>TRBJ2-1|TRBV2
CASSGSSSGGSYNEQFF
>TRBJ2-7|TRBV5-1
CASNLAGGDEQYF
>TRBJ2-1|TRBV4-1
CASSQGPFQFF
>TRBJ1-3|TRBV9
CASSVVGQGRNTIYF
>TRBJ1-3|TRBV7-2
CASSLAGRGTGNTIYF
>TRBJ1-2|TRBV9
CASSVEANDYGYTF
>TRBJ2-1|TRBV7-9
CASSLAEASPYNEQFF
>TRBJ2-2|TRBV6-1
CASSPSRRDTGELFF
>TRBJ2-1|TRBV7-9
CASSFLGGGEQFF
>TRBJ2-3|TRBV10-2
CASSESGGITDTQYF
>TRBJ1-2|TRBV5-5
CASSLRSAYGYTF
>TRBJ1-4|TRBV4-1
CASSQGGSRGPNEKLFF
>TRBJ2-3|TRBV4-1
CASSQDIAGGGDTQYF
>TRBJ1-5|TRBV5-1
CASSLKGGSNQPQHF
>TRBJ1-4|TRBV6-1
CASRDSRNEKLFF